These 20 T cell receptor beta chains were sequenced from one sample in a study of shared clonotypes between healthy human individuals (dated by TCRdb to about 2020). The method behind the library was the immunoSEQ multiplex PCR assay. Here the immuneACCESS table is served through TCRdb, limited to in-frame sequences with V and J called. Missing clones are a known gap in these copies; in checked studies unresolved V genes cover under half, and the rest lacks a known reason. Present in this sample are just under 350,000 clones, more than 60% of which were seen just once. About 10% of the sample comes from the top ten. Input material: memory CD4+ T cells sorted from blood. Explained via the paper, the cell subset or site label denotes: CD45RA-negative fraction. The receptors originated from a man aged 30 to 45 in good health.

This chain uses TRBV2 with TRBJ1-1; TRBD1 is a possible D gene (5 bases). Germline-derived CDR1 and CDR2 are SNHLY and FYNNEI. V lost 4 bases and J 0 bases, leaving 15 bases between the germline ends. The CDR3 contains 16 residues. The CDR3 nucleotides read TGTGCCAGCAGTGTTTATGGGGTGGACATGAACACTGAAGCTTTCTTT. It translates to CASSVYGVDMNTEAFF. Variable domain in full (rest from reference TRBV2 and TRBJ1-1): EPEVTQTPSHQVTQMGQEVILRCVPISNHLYFYWYRQILGQKVEFLVSFYNNEISEKSEIFDDQFSVERPDGSNFTLKIRSTKLEDSAMYFCASSVYGVDMNTEAFFGQGTRLTVV.

The chain combines TRBV15 with TRBJ2-7; possible D gene TRBD2, 5 bases. Trimming took 1 base from V and 5 from J, leaving 15 bases between them. Germline assignment: CDR1 LNHNV and CDR2 YYDKDF (reference sequence). The CDR3 extends over 15 amino acids. CDR3 DNA sequence: TGTGCCACCAGCAGAGGTGGTAGCGCGGGCGACGAGCAGTACTTC. Translating it yields CATSRGGSAGDEQYF.

This sequence joins TRBV18 and TRBJ2-5; TRBD2 matches 8 bases. The V gene end was trimmed by 3 bases and the J gene end by 3 bases; junction bases not matched to a gene: 6. CDR3 length: 15 residues. Germline loops: CDR1 KGHSH, CDR2 LQKENI. CDR3 DNA sequence: TGTGCCAGCTCACCGTCAGCGGGAGAGGAAGAGACCCAGTACTTC. Its protein is CASSPSAGEEETQYF.

This clone has a single count. The V and J genes are TRBV6-1 and TRBJ1-2; D gene uncertain. V lost 8 bases, J lost 5 bases, and 9 bases lay in between. The CDR3 totals 11 residues. Germline CDR1 and CDR2: MNHNS and SASEGT. The CDR3 DNA follows: TGTGCCAGCCCCGGTGGGTATGGCTACACCTTC. Protein sequence: CASPGGYGYTF.

The J gene is TRBJ2-5, the V gene TRBV5-1; no clear D. The germline V gene has CDR1 SGHRS and CDR2 YFSETQ. CDR3 length: 16 amino acids. V was shortened by 7 bases and J by 4 bases, with 23 bases between the two germline ends. This CDR3 reads CASEAFGMSGGETQYF. In DNA form, the CDR3 reads TGCGCCAGCGAAGCCTTCGGTATGTCCGGCGGAGAGACCCAGTACTTC.

This clone turned up a few times. This sequence joins TRBV25-1 and TRBJ2-6, with D uncertain. The germline gives CDR1 MGHDK, CDR2 SYGVNS. V was clipped by 6 bases and J by 0 bases, with 15 bases between them. The CDR3 runs to 17 residues. Written as DNA, the CDR3 is TGTGCCAGCAGCTTGACAAGGACGTACTCTGGGGCCAACGTCCTGACTTTC. Protein sequence: CASSLTRTYSGANVLTF.

This chain joins TRBV6-1 and TRBJ2-7; D gene uncertain. V was cut by 1 base and J by 2 bases, with 15 bases left in between. CDR1 MNHNS and CDR2 SASEGT come from the germline V gene. This CDR3 is 16 amino acids long. The CDR3 spells CASSEGVPPLTYEQYF. CDR3 DNA sequence: TGTGCCAGCAGTGAAGGAGTACCCCCTCTCACCTACGAGCAGTACTTC.

The chain's CDR3 is CASSQARLAEPQETQYF. CDR3 DNA: TGTGCCAGCAGCCAAGCCCGACTAGCGGAGCCCCAAGAGACCCAGTACTTC. This sequence joins TRBV4-2 and TRBJ2-5; 9 bases match TRBD2. With V trimmed by 1 base and J by 1 base, 7 bases remained unmatched. CDR1 LGHNA and CDR2 YNFKEQ come from the germline V gene. This CDR3 has 17 residues.

This chain connects TRBV28 to TRBJ2-7, with 12 bases lining up with TRBD2. V lost 3 bases and J lost 3; bases outside the gene matches: 9. Per germline, CDR1 MDHEN and CDR2 SYDVKM. This CDR3 comprises 17 residues. As DNA, the CDR3 is TGTGCCAGCAGTTTTAACCCCCGGACTAGCGGGAACTACGAGCAGTACTTC. Protein: CASSFNPRTSGNYEQYF. The entire variable domain, with the rest obtained from reference TRBV28 and TRBJ2-7, is as follows: DVKVTQSSRYLVKRTGEKVFLECVQDMDHENMFWYRQDPGLGLRLIYFSYDVKMKEKGDIPEGYSVSREKKERFSLILESASTNQTSMYLCASSFNPRTSGNYEQYFGPGTRLTVT.

A word on this clone: This sequence is one base from a far larger clone and is likely a read error. This chain links TRBV14 with TRBJ2-5; D remains ambiguous. Trimming took 0 bases from V and 5 from J, leaving 1 base between them. The germline gives CDR1 SGHDN, CDR2 FVKESK. This CDR3 comprises 11 residues. CDR3 nucleotides: TGTGCCAGCAGCCAAGATGAGACCCAGTACTTC. Amino acids: CASSQDETQYF.

V gene TRBV18 combines with J gene TRBJ1-1, with TRBD1 matching over 7 bases. CDR3 size: 16 residues. V trimming: 4 bases; J trimming: 2 bases; junction bases outside the gene matches: 10. Germline assignment: CDR1 KGHSH and CDR2 LQKENI. This CDR3 reads CASSLSGTASNTEAFF. The CDR3, as DNA: TGTGCCAGCTCACTCTCCGGGACAGCGAGTAACACTGAAGCTTTCTTT.

DNA for the CDR3: TGTGCCAGCAAACAGGGGGGAAGGGCAGATACGCAGTATTTT. Protein: CASKQGGRADTQYF. V and J are TRBV28 and TRBJ2-3, with 8 bases that match TRBD1. The germline gives CDR1 MDHEN, CDR2 SYDVKM. This CDR3 comprises 14 residues. Trimming took 7 bases from V and 4 from J; bases not matched to a gene: 7.

The chain carries TRBV6-6 and TRBJ2-2; TRBD2 might be the D (5 bases). The germline gives CDR1 MNHNY, CDR2 SVGAGI (reference sequence). This CDR3 is 13 amino acids long. V was cut by 11 bases and J by 3 bases, with 13 bases left in between. CDR3 nucleotides: TGTGCCTCTAGCCAGGCAGACACCGGGGAGCTGTTTTTT. Its translation: CASSQADTGELFF.

V gene TRBV18 combines with J gene TRBJ2-7; 10 bases are a match to TRBD2. This CDR3 comprises 14 residues. The junction had 7 bases not matched to a gene; V was cut back by 5 bases and J by 6 bases. Germline assignment: CDR1 KGHSH and CDR2 LQKENI. The DNA for the CDR3 is TGTGCCAGCTCAAAAACTAGCGGGATTCTCGAGCAGTACTTC. As protein: CASSKTSGILEQYF. The whole variable domain, filled in from reference TRBV18 and TRBJ2-7, reads NAGVMQNPRHLVRRRGQEARLRCSPMKGHSHVYWYRQLPEEGLKFMVYLQKENIIDESGMPKERFSAEFPKEGPSILRIQQVVRGDSAAYFCASSKTSGILEQYFGPGTRLTVT.

The rearrangement joins TRBV7-9 to TRBJ2-2; tentatively, D is TRBD1 or TRBD2 (6 bases each). Trimming removed 8 bases from V and 7 bases from J, with 14 bases in between. Germline loops: CDR1 SEHNR, CDR2 FQNEAQ (reference sequence). The CDR3 totals 13 residues. The chain's CDR3 is CASRWRDNGELFF. The CDR3, as DNA: TGTGCCAGCCGTTGGCGGGACAACGGGGAGCTGTTTTTT.

A few counts support this clone. The chain carries TRBV14 and TRBJ2-1, with no clear D. V gave up 0 bases and J gave up 5 bases, with 11 bases separating them. CDR3 length equals 15 residues. Germline CDR1 SGHDN, CDR2 FVKESK. CDR3 loop: CASSQEARVDNEQFF. CDR3 nucleotide sequence: TGTGCCAGCAGCCAAGAGGCTAGGGTTGACAATGAGCAGTTCTTC.

This clone was observed once. This chain links TRBV27 with TRBJ2-3, with 10 positions matching TRBD1. CDR3 size: 16 residues. V trimming: 3 bases; J trimming: 2 bases; junction bases outside the gene matches: 5. Germline CDR1 reads MNHEY; CDR2 reads SMNVEV (reference sequence). The CDR3 region is CASSFLGTGVTDTQYF. The CDR3 region has the DNA TGTGCCAGCAGTTTTTTAGGGACAGGGGTCACAGATACGCAGTATTTT.

This clone was counted a single time. The chain couples TRBV9 to TRBJ2-7; 9 nucleotides align to TRBD2. The CDR3 is 17 residues long. Germline trimming cut 0 bases from V and 4 bases from J; bases unmatched to any gene: 11. The germline V gene has CDR1 SGDLS and CDR2 YYNGEE. In nucleotides, the CDR3 is TGTGCCAGCAGCGTAGGAGGTAGCGGGAGCGAACTATACGAGCAGTACTTC. Translated: CASSVGGSGSELYEQYF.

This clone has just a few counts. V and J are TRBV19 and TRBJ2-7; D is perhaps TRBD2 (5 bases). The CDR3 sequence is 15 residues long. V was shortened by 1 base and J by 5 bases, with 15 bases between the two germline ends. Per the germline V gene, CDR1 is LNHDA and CDR2 is SQIVND (reference sequence). Here the CDR3 reads CASSIAPGGWHEQYF. CDR3 bases: TGTGCCAGTAGTATAGCCCCGGGCGGGTGGCACGAGCAGTACTTC.

About this clone: The CDR3 carries no conserved terminal phenylalanine or tryptophan, so it likely arises from a read error. The rearrangement joins TRBV7-2 to TRBJ1-1; a possible D gene is TRBD1 (5 bases). Trimming took off 3 bases at V and 8 bases at J, with 13 bases between the two ends. CDR1 is SGHTA, CDR2 FQGNSA, per germline. This CDR3 comprises 13 residues. The CDR3 sequence is CASSFRDGEEAFL. The CDR3 DNA sequence: TGTGCCAGCAGCTTTCGGGACGGGGAGGAAGCTTTCCTT.